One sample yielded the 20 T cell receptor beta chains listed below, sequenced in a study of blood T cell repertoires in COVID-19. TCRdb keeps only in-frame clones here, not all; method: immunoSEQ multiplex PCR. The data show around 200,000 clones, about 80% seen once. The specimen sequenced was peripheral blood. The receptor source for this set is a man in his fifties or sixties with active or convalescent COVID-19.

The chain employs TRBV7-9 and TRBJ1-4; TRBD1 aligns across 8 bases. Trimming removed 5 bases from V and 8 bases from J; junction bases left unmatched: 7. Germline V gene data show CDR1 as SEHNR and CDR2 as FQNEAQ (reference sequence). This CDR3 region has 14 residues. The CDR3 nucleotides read TGTGCCAGCAGCAGAGGACAGGGTGGAGAAAAACTGTTTTTT. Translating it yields CASSRGQGGEKLFF. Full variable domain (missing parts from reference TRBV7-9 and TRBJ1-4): DTGVSQNPRHKITKRGQNVTFRCDPISEHNRLYWYRQTLGQGPEFLTYFQNEAQLEKSRLLSDRFSAERPKGSFSTLEIQRTEQGDSAMYLCASSRGQGGEKLFFGSGTQLSVL.

The CDR3 sequence is CASSLDRGSEKLFF. The CDR3, as DNA: TGTGCCAGCAGCTTGGACAGGGGCTCTGAAAAACTGTTTTTT. This chain links TRBV11-2 with TRBJ1-4; TRBD1 matches 9 bases. This CDR3 region has 14 residues. The J segment lost 7 bases and the V segment lost 3 bases, leaving 3 bases of the junction unmatched. CDR1 and CDR2 from the germline V gene are SGHAT and FQNNGV.

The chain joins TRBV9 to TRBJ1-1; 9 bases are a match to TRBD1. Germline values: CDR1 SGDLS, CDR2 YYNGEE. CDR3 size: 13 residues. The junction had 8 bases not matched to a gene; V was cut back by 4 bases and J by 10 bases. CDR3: CASSPTPGQGAFF. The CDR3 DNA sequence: TGTGCCAGCAGCCCTACCCCGGGACAGGGAGCTTTCTTT.

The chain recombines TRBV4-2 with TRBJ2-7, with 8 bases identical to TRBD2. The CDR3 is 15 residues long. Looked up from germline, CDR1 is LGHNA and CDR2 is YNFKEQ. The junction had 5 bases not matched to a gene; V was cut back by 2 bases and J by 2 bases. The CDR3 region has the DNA TGTGCCAGCAGCCAACGTAGCGGGGAACCCTACGAGCAGTACTTC. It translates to CASSQRSGEPYEQYF.

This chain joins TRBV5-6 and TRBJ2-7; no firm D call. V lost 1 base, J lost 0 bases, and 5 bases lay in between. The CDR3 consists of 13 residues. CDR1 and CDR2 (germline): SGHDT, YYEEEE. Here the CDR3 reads CASSLTPSYEQYF. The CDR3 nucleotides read TGTGCCAGCAGCTTGACACCCTCCTACGAGCAGTACTTC.

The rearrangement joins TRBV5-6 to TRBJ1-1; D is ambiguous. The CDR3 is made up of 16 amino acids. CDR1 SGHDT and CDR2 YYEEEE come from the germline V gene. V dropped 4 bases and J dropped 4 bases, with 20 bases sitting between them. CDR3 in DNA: TGTGCCAGCAGCACTAGTCAGTGGGGTTTGGGCACTGAAGCTTTCTTT. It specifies CASSTSQWGLGTEAFF. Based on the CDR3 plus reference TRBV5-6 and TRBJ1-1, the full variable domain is DAGVTQSPTHLIKTRGQQVTLRCSPKSGHDTVSWYQQALGQGPQFIFQYYEEEERQRGNFPDRFSGHQFPNYSSELNVNALLLGDSALYLCASSTSQWGLGTEAFFGQGTRLTVV.

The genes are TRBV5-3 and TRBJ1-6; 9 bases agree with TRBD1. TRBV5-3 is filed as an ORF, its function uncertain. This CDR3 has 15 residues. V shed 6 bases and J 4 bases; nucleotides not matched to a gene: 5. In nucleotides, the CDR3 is TGTGCCAGAAACTCGACAGGGGGTTATAATTCACCCCTCCACTTT. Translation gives CARNSTGGYNSPLHF.

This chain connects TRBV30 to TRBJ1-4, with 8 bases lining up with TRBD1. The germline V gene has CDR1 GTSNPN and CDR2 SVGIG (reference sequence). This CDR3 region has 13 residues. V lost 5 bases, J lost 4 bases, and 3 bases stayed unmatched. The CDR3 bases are TGTGCCTGGGCAGGGGGCCTTAATGAAAAACTGTTTTTT. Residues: CAWAGGLNEKLFF.

CDR3 nucleotides: TGTGCCAGCAGCTGGGACAGCATGAACACTGAAGCTTTCTTT. Its protein product is CASSWDSMNTEAFF. The J gene is TRBJ1-1, the V gene TRBV7-2; 7 nucleotides agree with TRBD1. The CDR3 length is 14 residues. V shed 4 bases, J shed 0 bases, and the junction held 2 bases outside the gene matches. Germline-derived CDR1 and CDR2 are SGHTA and FQGNSA.

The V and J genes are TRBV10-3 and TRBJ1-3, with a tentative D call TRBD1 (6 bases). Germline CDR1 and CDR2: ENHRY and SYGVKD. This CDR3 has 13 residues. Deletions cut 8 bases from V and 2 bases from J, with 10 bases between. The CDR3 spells CAIGGQAGNTIYF. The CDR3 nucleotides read TGTGCCATCGGGGGACAAGCTGGAAACACCATATATTTT.

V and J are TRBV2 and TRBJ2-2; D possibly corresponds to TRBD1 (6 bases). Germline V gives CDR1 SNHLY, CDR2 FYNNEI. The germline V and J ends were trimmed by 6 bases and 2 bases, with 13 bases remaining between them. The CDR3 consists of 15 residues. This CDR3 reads CASRPGGANTGELFF. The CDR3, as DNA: TGTGCCAGCAGACCTGGGGGCGCCAACACCGGGGAGCTGTTTTTT.

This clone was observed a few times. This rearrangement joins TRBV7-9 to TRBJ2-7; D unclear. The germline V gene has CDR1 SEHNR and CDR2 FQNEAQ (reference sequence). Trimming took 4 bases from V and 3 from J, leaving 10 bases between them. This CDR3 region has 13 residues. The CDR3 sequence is CASSSSAHYEQYF. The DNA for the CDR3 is TGTGCCAGCAGCTCTTCCGCACACTACGAGCAGTACTTC.

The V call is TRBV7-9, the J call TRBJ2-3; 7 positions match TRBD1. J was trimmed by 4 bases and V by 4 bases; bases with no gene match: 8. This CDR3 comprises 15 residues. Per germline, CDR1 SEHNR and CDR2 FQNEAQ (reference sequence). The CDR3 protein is CASSSPGQRPDTQYF. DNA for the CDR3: TGTGCCAGCAGCTCACCGGGACAGAGACCAGATACGCAGTATTTT.

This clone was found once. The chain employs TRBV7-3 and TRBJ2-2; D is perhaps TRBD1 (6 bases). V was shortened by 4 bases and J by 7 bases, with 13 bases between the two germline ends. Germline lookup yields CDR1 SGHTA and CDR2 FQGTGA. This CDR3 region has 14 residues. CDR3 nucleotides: TGTGCCAGCAGCTCTACAGGGATGAACGGGGAGCTGTTTTTT. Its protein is CASSSTGMNGELFF.

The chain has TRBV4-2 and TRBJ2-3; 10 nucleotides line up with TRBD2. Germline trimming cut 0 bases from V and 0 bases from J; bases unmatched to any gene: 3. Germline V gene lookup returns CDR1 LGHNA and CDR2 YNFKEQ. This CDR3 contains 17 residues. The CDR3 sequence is CASSQDKLAGSTDTQYF. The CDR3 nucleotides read TGTGCCAGCAGCCAAGATAAACTAGCGGGGAGCACAGATACGCAGTATTTT.

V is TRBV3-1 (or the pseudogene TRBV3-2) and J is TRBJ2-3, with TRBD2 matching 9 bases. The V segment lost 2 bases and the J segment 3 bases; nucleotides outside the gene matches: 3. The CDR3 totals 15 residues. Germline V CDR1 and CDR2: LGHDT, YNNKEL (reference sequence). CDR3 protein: CASSQSLAGTDTQYF. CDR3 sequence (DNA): TGTGCCAGCAGCCAATCCCTAGCGGGGACAGATACGCAGTATTTT.

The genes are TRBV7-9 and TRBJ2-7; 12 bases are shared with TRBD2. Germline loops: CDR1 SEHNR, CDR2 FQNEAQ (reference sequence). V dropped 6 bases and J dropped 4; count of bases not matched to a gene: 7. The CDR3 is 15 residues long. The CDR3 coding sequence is TGTGCCAGCAGGGAGGGACTAGCGGGCGGATACGAGCAGTACTTC. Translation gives CASREGLAGGYEQYF.

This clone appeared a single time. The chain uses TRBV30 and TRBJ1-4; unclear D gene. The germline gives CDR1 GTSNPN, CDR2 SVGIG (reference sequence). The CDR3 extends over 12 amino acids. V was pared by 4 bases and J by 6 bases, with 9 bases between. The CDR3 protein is CAWTNSDEKLFF. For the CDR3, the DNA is TGTGCCTGGACCAACTCCGATGAAAAACTGTTTTTT.

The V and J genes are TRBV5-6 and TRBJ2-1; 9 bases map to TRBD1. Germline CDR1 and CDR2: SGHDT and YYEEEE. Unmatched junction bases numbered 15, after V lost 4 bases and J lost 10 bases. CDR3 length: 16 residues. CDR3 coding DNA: TGTGCCAGCAGCAGTTCCGGGACAGGGTTTACCGCGGAGCAGTTCTTC. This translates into CASSSSGTGFTAEQFF.

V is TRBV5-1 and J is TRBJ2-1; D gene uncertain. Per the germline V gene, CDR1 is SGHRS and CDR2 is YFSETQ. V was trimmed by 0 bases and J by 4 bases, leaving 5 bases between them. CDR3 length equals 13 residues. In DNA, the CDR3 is TGCGCCAGCAGCTTGGACCGGTACAATGAGCAGTTCTTC. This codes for CASSLDRYNEQFF.